This T cell receptor (beta chain) was recovered during a study of cytotoxic CD8 clonotypes in ibrutinib-treated CLL. On the study more broadly: Response specimens were obtained following a median treatment duration of approximately 13 months, with a range of 6 to 36. General study results and limits: Baseline levels of clonality went above those of age-matched healthy donors and moved with circulating CD8+ T-cell counts. Investigators sampled sustained-remission and progressing patients at differing times.

Comment on this clone: As yet, its antigen is unknown.

Clones were read by immunoSEQ multiplex PCR, and TCRdb kept only the in-frame ones, dropping some. The data show 250,000 to 350,000 clones, approximately 79% seen once. Unmatched junction bases numbered 6, after V lost 1 base and J lost 2 bases. Germline CDR1 KGHSH, CDR2 LQKENI. The CDR3 covers 18 residues. The chain is built from TRBV18 and TRBJ2-1, with 12 bases lining up with TRBD2. This clonotype was sampled from a human donor with chronic lymphocytic leukemia. Source: PBMCs, taken at disease progression, from a patient treated with ibrutinib. CDR3 nucleotides: TGTGCCAGCTCACCACGGACTAGCGGGACGTCCCCCTACAATGAGCAGTTCTTC. Amino acid sequence: CASSPRTSGTSPYNEQFF.